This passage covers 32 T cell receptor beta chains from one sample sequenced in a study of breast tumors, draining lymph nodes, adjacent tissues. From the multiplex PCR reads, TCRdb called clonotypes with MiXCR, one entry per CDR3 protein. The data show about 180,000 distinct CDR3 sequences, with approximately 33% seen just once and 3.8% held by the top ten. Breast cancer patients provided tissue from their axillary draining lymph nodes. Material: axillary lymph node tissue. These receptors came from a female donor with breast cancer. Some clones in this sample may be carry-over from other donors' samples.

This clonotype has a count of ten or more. The CDR3 DNA sequence: TGTGCCAGCAGTGATCCCCAGGGTGATGGGGCCAACGTCCTGACTTTC. This sequence encodes CASSDPQGDGANVLTF. The chain carries TRBV2 and TRBJ2-6; a weak D match, TRBD1 (5 bases). Germline lookup yields CDR1 SNHLY and CDR2 FYNNEI. The CDR3 is 16 amino acids. Between the trimmed V and J ends, which lost 3 bases and 3 bases, there was a span of 12 bases.

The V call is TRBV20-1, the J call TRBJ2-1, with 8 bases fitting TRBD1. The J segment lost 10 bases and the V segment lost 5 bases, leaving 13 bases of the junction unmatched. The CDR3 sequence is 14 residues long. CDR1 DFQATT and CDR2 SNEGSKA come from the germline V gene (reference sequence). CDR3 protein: CSALKTGVSYEQFF. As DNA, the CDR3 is TGCAGTGCTCTTAAGACAGGGGTGTCCTACGAGCAGTTCTTC.

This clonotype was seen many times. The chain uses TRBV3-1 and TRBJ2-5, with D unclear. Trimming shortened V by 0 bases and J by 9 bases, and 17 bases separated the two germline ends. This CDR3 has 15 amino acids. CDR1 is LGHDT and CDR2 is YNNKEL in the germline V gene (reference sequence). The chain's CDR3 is CASSQEGRAAPAQYF. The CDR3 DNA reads TGTGCCAGCAGCCAAGAGGGCCGGGCCGCTCCGGCCCAGTACTTC.

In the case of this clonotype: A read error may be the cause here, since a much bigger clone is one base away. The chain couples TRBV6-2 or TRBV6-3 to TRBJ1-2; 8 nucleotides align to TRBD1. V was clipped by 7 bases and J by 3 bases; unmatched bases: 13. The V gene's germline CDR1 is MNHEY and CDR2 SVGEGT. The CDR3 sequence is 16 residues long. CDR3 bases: TGTGCCAGCAATCGTCCCGGGACAGGCCCTGACTATGGCTACACCTTC. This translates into CASNRPGTGPDYGYTF.

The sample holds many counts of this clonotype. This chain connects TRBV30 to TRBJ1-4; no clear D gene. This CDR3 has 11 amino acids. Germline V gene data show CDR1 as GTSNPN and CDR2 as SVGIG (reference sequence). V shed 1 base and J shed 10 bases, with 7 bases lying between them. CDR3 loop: CAWSGITKLFF. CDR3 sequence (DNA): TGTGCCTGGAGTGGAATCACAAAACTGTTTTTT.

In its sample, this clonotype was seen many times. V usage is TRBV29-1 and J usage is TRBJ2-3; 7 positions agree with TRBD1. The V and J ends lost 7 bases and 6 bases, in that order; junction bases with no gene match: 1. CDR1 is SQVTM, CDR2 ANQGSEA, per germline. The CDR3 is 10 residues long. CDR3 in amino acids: CSGRGDTQYF. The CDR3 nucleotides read TGCAGCGGCAGGGGGGATACGCAGTATTTT.

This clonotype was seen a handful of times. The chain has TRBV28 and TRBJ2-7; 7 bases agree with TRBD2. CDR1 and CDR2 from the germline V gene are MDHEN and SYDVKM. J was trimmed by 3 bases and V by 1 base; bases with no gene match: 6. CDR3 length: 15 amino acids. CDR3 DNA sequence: TGTGCCAGCAGTTTATTTACGGGAGGCCGCTACGAGCAGTACTTC. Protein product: CASSLFTGGRYEQYF.

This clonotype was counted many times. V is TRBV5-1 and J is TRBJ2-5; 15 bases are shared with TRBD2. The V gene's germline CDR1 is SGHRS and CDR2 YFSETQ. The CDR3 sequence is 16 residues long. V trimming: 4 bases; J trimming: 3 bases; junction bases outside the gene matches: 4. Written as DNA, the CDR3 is TGCGCCAGCAGCGGGACTAGCGGGAGGCCAGAAGAGACCCAGTACTTC. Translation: CASSGTSGRPEETQYF.

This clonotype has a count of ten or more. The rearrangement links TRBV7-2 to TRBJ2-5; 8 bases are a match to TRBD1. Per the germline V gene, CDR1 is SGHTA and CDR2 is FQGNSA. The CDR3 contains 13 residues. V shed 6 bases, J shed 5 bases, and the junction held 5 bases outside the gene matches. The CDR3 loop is CASRSGGTETQYF. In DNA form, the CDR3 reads TGTGCCAGCAGATCAGGGGGCACGGAGACCCAGTACTTC.

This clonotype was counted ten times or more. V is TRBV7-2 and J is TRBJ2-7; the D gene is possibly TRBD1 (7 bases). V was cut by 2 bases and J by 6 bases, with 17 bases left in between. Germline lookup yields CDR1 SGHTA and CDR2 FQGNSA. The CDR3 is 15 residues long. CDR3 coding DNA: TGTGCCAGCAGCTTAATTACAGGGGTGGGAGGCGAGCAGTACTTC. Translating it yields CASSLITGVGGEQYF. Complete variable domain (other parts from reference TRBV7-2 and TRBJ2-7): GAGVSQSPSNKVTEKGKDVELRCDPISGHTALYWYRQSLGQGLEFLIYFQGNSAPDKSGLPSDRFSAERTGGSVSTLTIQRTQQEDSAVYLCASSLITGVGGEQYFGPGTRLTVT.

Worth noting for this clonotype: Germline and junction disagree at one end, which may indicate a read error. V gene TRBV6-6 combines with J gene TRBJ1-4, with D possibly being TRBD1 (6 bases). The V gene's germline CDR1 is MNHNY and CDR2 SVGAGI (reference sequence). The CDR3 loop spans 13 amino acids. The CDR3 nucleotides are TGTGCCTGCAGGCTAAACAGGGCCGGGGAACTGTATTTT. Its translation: CACRLNRAGELYF.

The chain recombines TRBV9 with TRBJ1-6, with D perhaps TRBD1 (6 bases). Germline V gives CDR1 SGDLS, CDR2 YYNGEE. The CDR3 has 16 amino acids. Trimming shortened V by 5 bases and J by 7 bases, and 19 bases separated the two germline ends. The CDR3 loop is CASSSGGASYNSPLHF. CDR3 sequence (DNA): TGTGCCAGCAGTAGCGGGGGGGCTTCTTACAATTCACCCCTCCACTTT.

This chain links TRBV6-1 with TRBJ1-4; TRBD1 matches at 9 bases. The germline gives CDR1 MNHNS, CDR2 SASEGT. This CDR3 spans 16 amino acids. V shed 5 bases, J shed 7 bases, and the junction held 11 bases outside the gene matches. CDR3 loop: CASSKSRDRVREKLFF. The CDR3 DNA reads TGTGCCAGCAGTAAAAGCCGGGACAGGGTCCGTGAAAAACTGTTTTTT.

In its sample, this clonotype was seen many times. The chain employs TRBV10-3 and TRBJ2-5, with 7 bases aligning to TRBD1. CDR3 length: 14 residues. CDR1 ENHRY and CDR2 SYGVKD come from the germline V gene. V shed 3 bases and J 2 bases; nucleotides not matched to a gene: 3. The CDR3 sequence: CAISDLGQQETQYF. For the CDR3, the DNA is TGTGCCATCAGTGACCTGGGACAGCAAGAGACCCAGTACTTC.

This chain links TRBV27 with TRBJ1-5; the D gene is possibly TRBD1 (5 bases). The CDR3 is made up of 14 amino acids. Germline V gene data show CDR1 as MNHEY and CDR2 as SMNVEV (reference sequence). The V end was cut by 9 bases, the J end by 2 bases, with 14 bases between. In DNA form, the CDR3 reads TGTGCCAGTAACGCAGGGTACGGCAATCAGCCCCAGCATTTT. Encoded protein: CASNAGYGNQPQHF.

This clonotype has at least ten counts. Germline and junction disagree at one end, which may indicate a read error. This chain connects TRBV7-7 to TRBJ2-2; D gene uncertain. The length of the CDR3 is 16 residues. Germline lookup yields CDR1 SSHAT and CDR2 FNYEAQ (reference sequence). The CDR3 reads CASTFARPGNTGELFF. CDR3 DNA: TGTGCTAGCACCTTCGCTCGTCCGGGCAACACCGGGGAGCTGTTTTTT.

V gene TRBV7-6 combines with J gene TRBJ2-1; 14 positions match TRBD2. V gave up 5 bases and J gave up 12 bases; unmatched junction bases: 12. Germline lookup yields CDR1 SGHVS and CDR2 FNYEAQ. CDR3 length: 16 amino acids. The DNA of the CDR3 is TGTGCCAGCAGCGTCGGGACTAGCGGGAGCACAGATACGCAGTTCTTC. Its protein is CASSVGTSGSTDTQFF.

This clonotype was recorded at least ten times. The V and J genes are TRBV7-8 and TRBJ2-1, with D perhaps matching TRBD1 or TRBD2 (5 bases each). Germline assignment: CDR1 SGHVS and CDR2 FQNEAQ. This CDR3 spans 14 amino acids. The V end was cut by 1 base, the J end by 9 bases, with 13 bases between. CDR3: CASSLVRSGSEQFF. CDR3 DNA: TGTGCCAGCAGCTTAGTACGGTCAGGGAGTGAGCAGTTCTTC. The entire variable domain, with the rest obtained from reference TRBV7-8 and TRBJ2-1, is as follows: GAGVSQSPRYKVAKRGQDVALRCDPISGHVSLFWYQQALGQGPEFLTYFQNEAQLDKSGLPSDRFFAERPEGSVSTLKIQRTQQEDSAVYLCASSLVRSGSEQFFGPGTRLTVL.

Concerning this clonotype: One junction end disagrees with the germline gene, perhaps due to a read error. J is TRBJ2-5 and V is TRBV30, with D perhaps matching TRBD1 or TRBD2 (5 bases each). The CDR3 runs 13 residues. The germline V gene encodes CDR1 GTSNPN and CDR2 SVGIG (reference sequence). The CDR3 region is CAWSLTGTETQCF. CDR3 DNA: TGTGCCTGGAGCCTCACGGGGACGGAGACCCAGTGCTTC.

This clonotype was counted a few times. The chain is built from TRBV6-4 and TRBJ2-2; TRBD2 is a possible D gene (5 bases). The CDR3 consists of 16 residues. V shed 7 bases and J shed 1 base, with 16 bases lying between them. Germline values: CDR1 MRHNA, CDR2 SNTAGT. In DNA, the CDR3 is TGTGCCAGCATCCTCCCCGGGGTCTGGAACACCGGGGAGCTGTTTTTT. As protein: CASILPGVWNTGELFF.

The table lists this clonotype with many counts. CDR3 DNA sequence: TGTGCCAGCAGCGTTGCCCCATCGTCCTTAAACATTCAGTACTTC. As protein: CASSVAPSSLNIQYF. The gene calls are TRBV9 and TRBJ2-4; D is uncertain. V lost 2 bases to trimming and J lost 6 bases, with 15 bases between them. Germline V CDR1 and CDR2: SGDLS, YYNGEE. The CDR3 loop spans 15 amino acids.

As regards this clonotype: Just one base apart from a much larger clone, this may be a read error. The CDR3 here is CASSIDRGSSYNEQFF. The CDR3 DNA reads TGTGCCAGCAGCATAGACAGGGGTAGCTCCTACAATGAGCAGTTCTTC. The chain carries TRBV5-6 and TRBJ2-1, with 8 bases that match TRBD1. The V gene end was trimmed by 4 bases and the J gene end by 0 bases; junction bases not matched to a gene: 6. The CDR3 sequence is 16 residues long. In germline, CDR1 is SGHDT, CDR2 YYEEEE.

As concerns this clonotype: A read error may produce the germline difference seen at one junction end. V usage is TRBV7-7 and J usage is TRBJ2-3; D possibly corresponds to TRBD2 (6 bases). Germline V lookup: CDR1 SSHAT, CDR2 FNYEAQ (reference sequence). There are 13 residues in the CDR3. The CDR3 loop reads CASSLVGGGLQYF. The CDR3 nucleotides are TGTGCTAGCAGCTTAGTGGGGGGTGGTTTGCAGTATTTT.

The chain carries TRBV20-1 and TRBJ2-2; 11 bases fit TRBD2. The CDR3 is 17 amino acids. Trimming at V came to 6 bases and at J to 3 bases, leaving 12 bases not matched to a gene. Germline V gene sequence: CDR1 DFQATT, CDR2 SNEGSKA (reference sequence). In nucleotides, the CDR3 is TGCAGTGCCGGAGTGGCTAGCGGGAGGAGCTACACCGGGGAGCTGTTTTTT. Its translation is CSAGVASGRSYTGELFF.

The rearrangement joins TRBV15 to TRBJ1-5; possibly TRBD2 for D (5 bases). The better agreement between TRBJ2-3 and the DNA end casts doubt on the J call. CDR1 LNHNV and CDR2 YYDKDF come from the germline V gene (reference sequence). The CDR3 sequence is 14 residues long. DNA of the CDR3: TGTGCCACCAGTCAGGACGGGGTCAGGCAGCCCCAGTATTTT. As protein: CATSQDGVRQPQYF.

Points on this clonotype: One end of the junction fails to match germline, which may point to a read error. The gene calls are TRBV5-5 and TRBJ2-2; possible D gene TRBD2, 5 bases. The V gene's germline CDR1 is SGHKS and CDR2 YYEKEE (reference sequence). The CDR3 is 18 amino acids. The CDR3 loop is CASSQAKAGGLVGGELFF. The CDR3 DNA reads TGCGCCAGCAGCCAAGCTAAGGCGGGTGGCTTGGTTGGCGGGGAGCTGTTTTTT.

This chain's CDR3 is CANGTLAGVGEQYF. CDR3 coding DNA: TGTGCCAACGGCACACTAGCGGGAGTTGGCGAGCAGTACTTC. The chain is built from TRBV7-2 and TRBJ2-7; 11 positions match TRBD2. CDR3 length: 14 amino acids. V lost 10 bases to trimming and J lost 6 bases; unmatched junction nucleotides: 11. Germline lookup yields CDR1 SGHTA and CDR2 FQGNSA.

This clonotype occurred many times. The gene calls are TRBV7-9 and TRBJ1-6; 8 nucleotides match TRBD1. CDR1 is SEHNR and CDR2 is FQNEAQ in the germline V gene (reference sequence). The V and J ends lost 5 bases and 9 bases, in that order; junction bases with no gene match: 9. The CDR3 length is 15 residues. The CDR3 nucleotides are TGTGCCAGCAGCCCATTTGGACAGGGATCTTCACCCCTCCACTTT. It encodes CASSPFGQGSSPLHF.

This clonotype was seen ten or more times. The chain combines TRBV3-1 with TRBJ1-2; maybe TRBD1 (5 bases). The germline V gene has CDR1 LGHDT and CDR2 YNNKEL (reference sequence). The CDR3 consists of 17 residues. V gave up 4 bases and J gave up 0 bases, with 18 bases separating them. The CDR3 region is CASSPGWDGGSNYGYTF. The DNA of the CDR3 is TGTGCCAGCAGCCCCGGTTGGGACGGAGGATCTAACTATGGCTACACCTTC. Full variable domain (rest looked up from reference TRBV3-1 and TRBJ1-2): DTAVSQTPKYLVTQMGNDKSIKCEQNLGHDTMYWYKQDSKKFLKIMFSYNNKELIINETVPNRFSPKSPDKAHLNLHINSLELGDSAVYFCASSPGWDGGSNYGYTFGSGTRLTVV.

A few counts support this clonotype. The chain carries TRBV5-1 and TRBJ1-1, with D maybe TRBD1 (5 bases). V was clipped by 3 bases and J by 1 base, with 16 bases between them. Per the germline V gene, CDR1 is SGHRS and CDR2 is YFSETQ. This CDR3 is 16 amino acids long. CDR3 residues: CASSSAAGTTNTEAFF. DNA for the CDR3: TGCGCCAGCAGCTCAGCAGCCGGGACCACGAACACTGAAGCTTTCTTT.

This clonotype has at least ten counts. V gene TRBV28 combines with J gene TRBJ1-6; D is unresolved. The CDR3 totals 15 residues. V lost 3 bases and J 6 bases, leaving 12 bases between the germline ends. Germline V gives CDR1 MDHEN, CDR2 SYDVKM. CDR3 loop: CASSFVPSINSPLHF. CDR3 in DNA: TGTGCCAGCAGTTTCGTTCCCTCTATTAATTCACCCCTCCACTTT. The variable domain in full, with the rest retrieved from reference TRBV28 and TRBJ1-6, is DVKVTQSSRYLVKRTGEKVFLECVQDMDHENMFWYRQDPGLGLRLIYFSYDVKMKEKGDIPEGYSVSREKKERFSLILESASTNQTSMYLCASSFVPSINSPLHFGNGTRLTVT.

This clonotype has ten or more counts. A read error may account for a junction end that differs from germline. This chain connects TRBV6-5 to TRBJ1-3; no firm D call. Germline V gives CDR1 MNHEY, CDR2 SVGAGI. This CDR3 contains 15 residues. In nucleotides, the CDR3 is TGTGCCAGCAGTCACTCCCCCCCCCCTGGAAACACCATATATTTT. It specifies CASSHSPPPGNTIYF.